Listed below are T cell receptor beta chains from one sample, sequenced in a study of T cell responses to AZD1222 COVID-19 vaccine. Sequenced by immunoSEQ multiplex PCR; TCRdb stores in-frame clones only, minus some. The top ten hold 3.5% to 4.5% of the sample, which has 160,000 or so clones, approximately 90% seen once. Sequenced here: peripheral blood, sampled 28 days after the second dose of the MenACWY control vaccine. The source of these receptors is an adult who received the MenACWY meningococcal vaccine as a control. CDR3s include the opening cysteine and the closing phenylalanine or tryptophan. D genes are given only for firm matches. Clone size is not always given. Where it is, it says once, few, many or a class for expanded clones.

v_call,j_call,clone_size,d_call,cdr3_aa,cdr3_nt
TRBV12-5,TRBJ2-1,.,.,CASGYITGSYNEQFF,TGTGCTAGTGGCTATATAACGGGGTCCTACAATGAGCAGTTCTTC
TRBV19,TRBJ1-1,.,.,CASRSGPNTEAFF,TGTGCCAGTAGGTCCGGGCCGAACACTGAAGCTTTCTTT
TRBV4-3,TRBJ1-1,.,.,CASSQEVGTEAFF,TGCGCCAGCAGCCAAGAGGTGGGTACTGAAGCTTTCTTT
TRBV7-2,TRBJ1-1,.,.,CASSLLQGRAEAFF,TGTGCCAGCAGCTTACTCCAGGGAAGGGCTGAAGCTTTCTTT
TRBV19,TRBJ2-2,.,.,CASSLEVSGELFF,TGTGCCAGTAGTCTGGAGGTTTCCGGGGAGCTGTTTTTT
TRBV7-3,TRBJ1-1,.,.,CASSLMSRTVGTEAFF,TGTGCCAGCAGCTTAATGTCCAGGACCGTTGGCACTGAAGCTTTCTTT
TRBV21-1,TRBJ2-3,.,.,CANNRMLWSVGTDTQYF,TGTGCCAACAACCGCATGCTATGGTCTGTAGGCACAGATACGCAGTATTTT
TRBV10-1,TRBJ1-1,.,.,CASSDRGSGTEAFF,TGCGCCAGCAGTGACAGGGGATCGGGCACTGAAGCTTTCTTT
TRBV28,TRBJ2-7,.,TRBD2,CASSLGGAGGRPEQYF,TGTGCCAGCAGTTTAGGAGGGGCGGGAGGTCGGCCCGAGCAGTACTTC
TRBV7-7,TRBJ2-7,.,TRBD1,CASSRTGADEQYF,TGTGCCAGCAGCCGGACAGGGGCGGACGAGCAGTACTTC
TRBV6-1,TRBJ1-5,.,.,CASSESGGGNQKQPQHF,TGTGCCAGCAGTGAAAGTGGGGGAGGGAATCAGAAACAGCCCCAGCATTTT
TRBV7-2,TRBJ1-2,.,.,CASSSRTANYGYTF,TGTGCCAGCAGCTCCCGGACAGCTAACTATGGCTACACCTTC
TRBV12-3/TRBV12-4,TRBJ1-2,.,.,CASSLGTSYGYTF,TGTGCCAGCAGTTTGGGAACATCCTATGGCTACACCTTC
TRBV20-1,TRBJ2-7,.,.,CSAPQGYEQYF,TGCAGTGCCCCCCAGGGCTACGAGCAGTACTTC
TRBV24-1,TRBJ2-7,few,TRBD1,CATSVPTDRGYEQYF,TGTGCCACCAGTGTACCGACGGACAGGGGCTACGAGCAGTACTTC
TRBV28,TRBJ1-2,few,TRBD1,CASSFPWTGHSNYGYTF,TGTGCCAGCAGTTTCCCCTGGACAGGGCATTCTAACTATGGCTACACCTTC
TRBV10-3,TRBJ1-1,.,.,CAIMGGGGTEAFF,TGTGCCATCATGGGGGGAGGGGGCACTGAAGCTTTCTTT
TRBV7-9,TRBJ2-7,.,.,CASSSGDSRSEQYF,TGTGCCAGCAGCTCGGGGGACAGTCGCAGCGAGCAGTACTTC
TRBV28,TRBJ1-4,.,.,CASTAGGGSEKLFF,TGTGCCAGCACCGCCGGGGGGGGATCCGAAAAACTGTTTTTT
TRBV19,TRBJ2-7,.,TRBD1,CASSIQRTGILSQQYF,TGTGCCAGTAGTATCCAGAGGACAGGGATACTTTCACAGCAGTACTTC
TRBV2,TRBJ1-6,.,.,CASSEAFGPYSTNSPLHF,TGTGCCAGCAGTGAGGCCTTTGGTCCTTATTCGACAAATTCACCCCTCCACTTT
TRBV29-1,TRBJ2-5,.,.,CSVAPRPQETQYF,TGCAGCGTTGCCCCCAGACCTCAAGAGACCCAGTACTTC
TRBV14,TRBJ2-5,.,.,CASSRNGFSGTQYF,TGTGCCAGCAGCCGCAACGGCTTCTCAGGGACCCAGTACTTC
TRBV7-2,TRBJ1-2,.,.,CASSSTGNGYTF,TGTGCCAGCAGCTCTACCGGGAATGGCTACACCTTC
TRBV10-3,TRBJ1-5,.,.,CAISESGGNQPQHF,TGTGCCATCAGTGAGTCGGGGGGCAATCAGCCCCAGCATTTT
TRBV3-1/TRBV3-2,TRBJ2-1,.,TRBD1,CASSQTQGLWMTEQFF,TGTGCCAGCAGCCAAACACAGGGGCTTTGGATGACTGAGCAGTTCTTC
TRBV7-8,TRBJ1-2,.,.,CASSLSSRVETF,TGTGCCAGCAGCTTATCTAGCAGGGTGGAAACCTTC
TRBV18,TRBJ2-1,.,.,CASSPSAREDFF,TGTGCCAGCTCACCGAGCGCCAGGGAGGACTTCTTC
TRBV30,TRBJ1-6,.,.,CAWSEAGRNSPLHF,TGTGCCTGGAGTGAGGCAGGGAGGAATTCACCCCTCCACTTT
TRBV29-1,TRBJ2-5,.,TRBD2,CSAGLAGKEYF,TGCAGCGCGGGACTAGCGGGGAAGGAGTACTTC
TRBV7-2,TRBJ1-1,.,.,CASSSVFRTEAFF,TGTGCCAGCAGCTCTGTTTTCCGGACTGAAGCTTTCTTT
TRBV7-2,TRBJ1-2,few,TRBD1,CASSWNARTGDLAGYTF,TGTGCCAGCAGTTGGAATGCTCGGACAGGAGACTTGGCTGGCTACACCTTC
TRBV18,TRBJ1-5,.,.,CASSPEGDQPQHF,TGTGCCAGCTCACCGGAGGGGGATCAGCCCCAGCATTTT
TRBV4-2,TRBJ2-1,.,TRBD2,CASSHTLGTSGPVEQFF,TGTGCCAGCAGCCACACCCTAGGGACTAGCGGGCCCGTGGAGCAGTTCTTC
TRBV6-4,TRBJ2-1,.,TRBD2,CASSAAGGENNEQFF,TGTGCCAGCAGTGCAGCGGGAGGGGAAAACAATGAGCAGTTCTTC
TRBV30,TRBJ2-7,.,.,CAWSVRGGYEQYF,TGTGCCTGGAGTGTACGAGGGGGGTACGAGCAGTACTTC
TRBV7-9,TRBJ1-2,.,TRBD1,CASSLARWDRTGYTF,TGTGCCAGCAGCTTGGCCCGCTGGGACAGAACTGGCTACACCTTC
TRBV3-1/TRBV3-2,TRBJ2-7,.,TRBD2,CAVRSGGSYEQYF,TGTGCCGTCAGGAGCGGGGGCTCCTACGAGCAGTACTTC
TRBV9,TRBJ1-1,.,.,CASSSQTGHGTEAFF,TGTGCCAGCAGCTCCCAGACGGGGCACGGCACTGAAGCTTTCTTT
TRBV6-1,TRBJ2-6,.,.,CASSQGIPPGANVLTF,TGTGCCAGCAGTCAAGGAATCCCCCCTGGGGCCAACGTCCTGACTTTC
TRBV27,TRBJ1-2,.,TRBD1,CASSPRQGSSPNYGYTF,TGTGCCAGCAGTCCAAGACAGGGAAGTTCCCCAAACTATGGCTACACCTTC
TRBV30,TRBJ1-2,few,.,CARRRGANYGYTF,TGTGCCAGGAGGCGGGGGGCAAACTATGGCTACACCTTC
TRBV28,TRBJ2-7,.,TRBD1,CASRSIGTGSYEQYF,TGTGCCAGCAGGTCAATCGGGACAGGGTCCTACGAGCAGTACTTC
TRBV7-9,TRBJ1-1,once,.,CASSLSGSRAFF,TGTGCCAGCAGCTTATCCGGCAGCCGAGCTTTCTTT
TRBV28,TRBJ2-7,.,TRBD1,CASSSPGTVILYEQYF,TGTGCCAGCAGTTCCCCTGGGACAGTGATTCTCTACGAGCAGTACTTC
TRBV5-4,TRBJ1-3,.,.,CASSLGGRSSGNTIYF,TGTGCCAGCAGCTTGGGGGGCAGATCCTCTGGAAACACCATATATTTT
TRBV10-1,TRBJ2-1,.,.,CATGGSYNEQFF,TGCGCCACCGGGGGATCCTACAATGAGCAGTTCTTC
TRBV28,TRBJ1-1,once,TRBD1,CASTGQVNTEAFF,TGTGCCAGCACTGGACAGGTGAACACTGAAGCTTTCTTT
TRBV5-4,TRBJ2-2,.,TRBD2,CASYPLAGGVTGELFF,TGTGCCAGCTATCCCTTAGCGGGAGGTGTCACCGGGGAGCTGTTTTTT
TRBV6-2/TRBV6-3,TRBJ1-4,.,.,CASSSYRDLDGKLFF,TGTGCCAGCAGTTCATACCGGGACTTAGATGGAAAACTGTTTTTT
TRBV4-3,TRBJ1-3,.,.,CASSQDFGNTIYF,TGCGCCAGCAGCCAAGATTTTGGAAACACCATATATTTT
TRBV7-9,TRBJ1-2,few,.,CASSSSNYGYTF,TGTGCCAGCAGTTCTAGTAACTATGGCTACACCTTC
TRBV27,TRBJ2-7,once,TRBD2,CASSAGGRALHEQYF,TGTGCCAGCAGTGCGGGCGGGAGGGCCCTCCACGAGCAGTACTTC
TRBV28,TRBJ1-3,.,TRBD1,CASSLSTGQGVGNTIYF,TGTGCCAGCAGTTTATCGACAGGACAGGGGGTTGGAAACACCATATATTTT
TRBV24-1,TRBJ2-3,.,.,CATSDFGGSTDTQYF,TGTGCCACCAGTGATTTCGGCGGGAGCACAGATACGCAGTATTTT
TRBV10-1,TRBJ1-4,few,TRBD1,CASSPGTAEKLFF,TGCGCCAGCAGCCCCGGGACAGCTGAAAAACTGTTTTTT
TRBV3-1/TRBV3-2,TRBJ2-1,.,.,CASSPQPLANEQFF,TGTGCCAGCAGCCCGCAGCCTCTGGCCAATGAGCAGTTCTTC
TRBV19,TRBJ2-7,.,TRBD1,CASRKTGTGFYEQYF,TGTGCCAGTAGGAAGACCGGGACAGGGTTCTACGAGCAGTACTTC
TRBV14,TRBJ2-1,.,.,CASSQGPLGFYNEQFF,TGTGCCAGCAGCCAGGGGCCCCTCGGGTTCTACAATGAGCAGTTCTTC